These 9 T cell receptor beta chains were all obtained from the same sample, sequenced in a study of T cell changes during pregnancy in multiple sclerosis. Sequencing used immunoSEQ multiplex PCR; TCRdb keeps in-frame clones, though not all of them. The sample shows some 120,000 clones, 85% to 95% of them seen only once. The sequencing here drew on peripheral blood, taken before pregnancy. The receptors here all came from a female donor with multiple sclerosis, enrolled in a pregnancy study.

The rearrangement joins TRBV25-1 to TRBJ1-4; D gene ambiguous. Trimming pared 1 base from V and 13 bases from J, leaving 7 bases between. Germline values: CDR1 MGHDK, CDR2 SYGVNS. The CDR3 has 11 residues. Written as DNA, the CDR3 is TGTGCCAGCAGTGAATTCGAGAGACTGTTTTTT. Amino acids: CASSEFERLFF.

This chain connects TRBV7-3 to TRBJ2-3; 9 nucleotides line up with TRBD1. This CDR3 is built from 13 residues. Germline-derived CDR1 and CDR2 are SGHTA and FQGTGA. V dropped 2 bases and J dropped 6; count of bases not matched to a gene: 0. For the CDR3, the DNA is TGTGCCAGCAGCTTAGACAGGGGGGATACGCAGTATTTT. This encodes CASSLDRGDTQYF.

The rearrangement links TRBV11-2 to TRBJ1-6; 8 positions agree with TRBD1. J was trimmed by 11 bases and V by 6 bases; bases with no gene match: 12. Per the germline V gene, CDR1 is SGHAT and CDR2 is FQNNGV. CDR3 size: 15 residues. In DNA, the CDR3 is TGTGCCAGCAGAATAGGGACAGGTGGGGATGCACCCCTCCACTTT. It encodes CASRIGTGGDAPLHF.

The CDR3 loop is CASSVLAYTEAFF. CDR3 bases: TGTGCCAGCAGTGTATTAGCTTACACTGAAGCTTTCTTT. This chain joins TRBV6-1 and TRBJ1-1; D is uncertain. CDR3 length: 13 residues. V lost 4 bases, J lost 3 bases, and 9 bases lay in between. CDR1 is MNHNS and CDR2 is SASEGT in the germline V gene.

The table lists this clone with a count of one. This rearrangement joins TRBV6-5 to TRBJ1-6, with 10 bases matching TRBD1. The CDR3 totals 15 residues. Per germline, CDR1 MNHEY and CDR2 SVGAGI. V shed 5 bases and J 5 bases; nucleotides not matched to a gene: 3. The CDR3 protein is CASSAGTGDNSPLHF. The CDR3 DNA follows: TGTGCCAGCAGTGCCGGGACAGGGGATAATTCACCCCTCCACTTT.

The V call is TRBV5-4, the J call TRBJ2-6; TRBD1 matches 7 bases. V lost 4 bases and J lost 2; bases outside the gene matches: 3. The CDR3 is 15 amino acids. Germline lookup yields CDR1 SGHNT and CDR2 YYREEE (reference sequence). DNA of the CDR3: TGTGCCAGCAGCAAAGGACAGGCTGGGGCCAACGTCCTGACTTTC. Residues: CASSKGQAGANVLTF.

V gene TRBV28 combines with J gene TRBJ1-6, with TRBD1 matching over 7 bases. The CDR3 is made up of 15 amino acids. V dropped 6 bases and J dropped 6; count of bases not matched to a gene: 8. In germline, CDR1 is MDHEN, CDR2 SYDVKM. The CDR3 is CASRPRDSSNSPLHF. DNA of the CDR3: TGTGCCAGCAGGCCCCGGGACAGCTCTAATTCACCCCTCCACTTT.

This clone appeared a few times. The chain carries TRBV20-1 and TRBJ2-1; D unclear. Trimming took off 5 bases at V and 10 bases at J, with 9 bases between the two ends. Looked up from germline, CDR1 is DFQATT and CDR2 is SNEGSKA (reference sequence). The CDR3 runs to 10 residues. The CDR3 coding sequence is TGCAGTGCTGCCAACTTCGAGCAGTTCTTC. It is translated as CSAANFEQFF.

This chain links TRBV30 with TRBJ2-2; 7 nucleotides match TRBD1. The junction had 10 bases not matched to a gene; V was cut back by 3 bases and J by 0 bases. Germline lookup yields CDR1 GTSNPN and CDR2 SVGIG (reference sequence). CDR3 size: 17 residues. CDR3 bases: TGTGCCTGGAGCCCTCTACGGGACAGTGCGAACACCGGGGAGCTGTTTTTT. Its protein is CAWSPLRDSANTGELFF.